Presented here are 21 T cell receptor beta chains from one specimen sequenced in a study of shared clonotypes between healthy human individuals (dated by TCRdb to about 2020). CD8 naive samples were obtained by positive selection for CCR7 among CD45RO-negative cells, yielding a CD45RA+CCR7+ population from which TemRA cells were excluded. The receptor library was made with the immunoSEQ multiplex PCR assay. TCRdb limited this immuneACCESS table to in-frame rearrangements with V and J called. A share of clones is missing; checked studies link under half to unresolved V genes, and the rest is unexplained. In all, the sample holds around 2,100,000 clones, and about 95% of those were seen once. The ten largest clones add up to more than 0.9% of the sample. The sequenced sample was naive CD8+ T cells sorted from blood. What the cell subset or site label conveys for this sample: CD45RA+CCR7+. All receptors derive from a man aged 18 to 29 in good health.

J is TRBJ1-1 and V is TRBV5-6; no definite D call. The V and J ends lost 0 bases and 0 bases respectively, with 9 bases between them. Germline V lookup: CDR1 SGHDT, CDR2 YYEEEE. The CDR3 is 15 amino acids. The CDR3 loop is CASSLALSMNTEAFF. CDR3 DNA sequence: TGTGCCAGCAGCTTGGCCTTATCTATGAACACTGAAGCTTTCTTT. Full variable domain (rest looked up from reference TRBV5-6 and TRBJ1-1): DAGVTQSPTHLIKTRGQQVTLRCSPKSGHDTVSWYQQALGQGPQFIFQYYEEEERQRGNFPDRFSGHQFPNYSSELNVNALLLGDSALYLCASSLALSMNTEAFFGQGTRLTVV.

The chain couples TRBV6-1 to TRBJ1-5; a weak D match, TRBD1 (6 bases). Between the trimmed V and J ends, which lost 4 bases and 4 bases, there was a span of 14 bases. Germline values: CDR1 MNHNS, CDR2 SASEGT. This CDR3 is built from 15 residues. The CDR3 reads CASSVTTGTNQPQHF. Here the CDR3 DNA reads TGTGCCAGCAGTGTGACTACCGGGACAAATCAGCCCCAGCATTTT.

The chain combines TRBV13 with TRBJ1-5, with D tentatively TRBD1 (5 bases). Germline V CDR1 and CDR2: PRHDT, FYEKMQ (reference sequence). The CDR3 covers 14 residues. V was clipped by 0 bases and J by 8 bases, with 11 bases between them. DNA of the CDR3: TGTGCCAGCAGCTTAGGAAGGGGCTTGGAGCCCCAGCATTTT. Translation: CASSLGRGLEPQHF. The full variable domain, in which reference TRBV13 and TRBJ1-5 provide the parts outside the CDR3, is AAGVIQSPRHLIKEKRETATLKCYPIPRHDTVYWYQQGPGQDPQFLISFYEKMQSDKGSIPDRFSAQQFSDYHSELNMSSLELGDSALYFCASSLGRGLEPQHFGDGTRLSIL.

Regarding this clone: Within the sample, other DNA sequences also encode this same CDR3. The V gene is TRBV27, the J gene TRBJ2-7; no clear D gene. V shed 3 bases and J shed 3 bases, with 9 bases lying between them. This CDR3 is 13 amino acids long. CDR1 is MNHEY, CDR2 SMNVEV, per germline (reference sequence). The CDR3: CASSLGAFYEQYF. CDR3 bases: TGTGCCAGCAGTTTGGGCGCCTTCTACGAGCAGTACTTC.

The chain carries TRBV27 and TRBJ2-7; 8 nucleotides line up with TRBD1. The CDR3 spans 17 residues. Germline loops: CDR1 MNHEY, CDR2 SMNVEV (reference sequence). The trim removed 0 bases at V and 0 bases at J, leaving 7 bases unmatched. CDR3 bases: TGTGCCAGCAGTTTATCGGGAGTTCAGGGGGCCTCCTACGAGCAGTACTTC. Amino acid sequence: CASSLSGVQGASYEQYF.

CDR3 region: CASSWGTTPNTGELFF. CDR3 in DNA: TGTGCCAGCAGCTGGGGGACTACCCCGAACACCGGGGAGCTGTTTTTT. The chain employs TRBV7-2 and TRBJ2-2, with 7 bases aligning to TRBD2. The ends lost 4 bases at V and 0 bases at J; junction bases unmatched: 5. From germline, CDR1 is SGHTA and CDR2 FQGNSA. CDR3 length equals 16 residues.

CDR3 region: CSVESGLGEQYF. CDR3 bases: TGCAGCGTCGAATCAGGGTTGGGCGAGCAGTACTTC. The chain is built from TRBV29-1 and TRBJ2-7; D might be TRBD1 (5 bases). Germline CDR1 is SQVTM and CDR2 is ANQGSEA. The CDR3 is 12 residues long. Trimming removed 6 bases at V and 6 bases at J, with 15 bases between.

In DNA, the CDR3 is TGTGCCAGCAGCTTAAGACAGGGGGTAACCGGGGAGCTGTTTTTT. Residues: CASSLRQGVTGELFF. The gene calls are TRBV7-9 and TRBJ2-2; 9 nucleotides agree with TRBD1. CDR3 size: 15 residues. Germline V gene sequence: CDR1 SEHNR, CDR2 FQNEAQ (reference sequence). Trimming removed 2 bases from V and 5 bases from J; junction bases left unmatched: 3. The full variable domain, with the rest looked up from reference TRBV7-9 and TRBJ2-2, is DTGVSQNPRHKITKRGQNVTFRCDPISEHNRLYWYRQTLGQGPEFLTYFQNEAQLEKSRLLSDRFSAERPKGSFSTLEIQRTEQGDSAMYLCASSLRQGVTGELFFGEGSRLTVL.

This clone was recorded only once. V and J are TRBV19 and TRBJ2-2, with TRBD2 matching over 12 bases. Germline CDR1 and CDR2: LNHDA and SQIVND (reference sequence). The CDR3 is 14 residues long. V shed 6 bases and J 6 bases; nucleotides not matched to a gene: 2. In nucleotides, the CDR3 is TGTGCCAGTAGCCTAGCGGGAGGGCCCGGGGAGCTGTTTTTT. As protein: CASSLAGGPGELFF.

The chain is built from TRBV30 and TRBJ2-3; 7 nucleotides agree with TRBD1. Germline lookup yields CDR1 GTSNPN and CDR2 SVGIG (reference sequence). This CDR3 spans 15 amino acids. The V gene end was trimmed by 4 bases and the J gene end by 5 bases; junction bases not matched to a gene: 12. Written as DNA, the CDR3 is TGTGCCTGGATGGGGCCTCTCCAGGGGGTAGATACGCAGTATTTT. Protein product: CAWMGPLQGVDTQYF. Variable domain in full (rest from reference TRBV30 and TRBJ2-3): SQTIHQWPATLVQPVGSPLSLECTVEGTSNPNLYWYRQAAGRGLQLLFYSVGIGQISSEVPQNLSASRPQDRQFILSSKKLLLSDSGFYLCAWMGPLQGVDTQYFGPGTRLTVL.

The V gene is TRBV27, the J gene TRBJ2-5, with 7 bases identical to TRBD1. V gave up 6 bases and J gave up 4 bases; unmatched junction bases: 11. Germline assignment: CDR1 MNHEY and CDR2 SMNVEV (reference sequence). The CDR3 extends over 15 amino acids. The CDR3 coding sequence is TGTGCCAGCAGGCCTGGGACAGCGCTGAGAGAGACCCAGTACTTC. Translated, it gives CASRPGTALRETQYF.

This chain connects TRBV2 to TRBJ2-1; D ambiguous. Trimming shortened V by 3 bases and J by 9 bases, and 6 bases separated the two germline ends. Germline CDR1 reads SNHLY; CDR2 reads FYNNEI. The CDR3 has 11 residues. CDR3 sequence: CASSEGIEQFF. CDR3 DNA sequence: TGTGCCAGCAGTGAGGGGATTGAGCAGTTCTTC.

DNA of the CDR3: TGTGCCAGCAGTTTATCGGACGTCCAAGAGACCCAGTACTTC. Its protein product is CASSLSDVQETQYF. The chain couples TRBV6-5 to TRBJ2-5; D unclear. Germline CDR1 reads MNHEY; CDR2 reads SVGAGI. The CDR3 contains 14 residues. The V and J ends lost 4 bases and 1 base respectively, with 10 bases between them.

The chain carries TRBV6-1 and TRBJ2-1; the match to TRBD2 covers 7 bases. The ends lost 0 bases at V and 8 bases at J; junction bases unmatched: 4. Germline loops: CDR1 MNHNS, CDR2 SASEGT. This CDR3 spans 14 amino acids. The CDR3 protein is CASSEAGGGDEQFF. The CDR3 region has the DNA TGTGCCAGCAGTGAAGCCGGGGGAGGGGATGAGCAGTTCTTC.

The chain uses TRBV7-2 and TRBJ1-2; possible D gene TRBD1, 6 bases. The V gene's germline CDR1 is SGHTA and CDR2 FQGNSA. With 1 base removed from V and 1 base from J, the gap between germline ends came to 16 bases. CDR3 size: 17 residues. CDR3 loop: CASSLGGRTDLNYGYTF. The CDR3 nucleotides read TGTGCCAGCAGCTTAGGAGGCCGGACAGACCTTAACTATGGCTACACCTTC.

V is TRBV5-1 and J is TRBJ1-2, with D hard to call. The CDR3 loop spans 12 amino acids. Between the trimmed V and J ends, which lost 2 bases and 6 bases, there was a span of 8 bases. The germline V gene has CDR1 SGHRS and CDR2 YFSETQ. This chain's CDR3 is CASSFGADGYTF. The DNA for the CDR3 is TGCGCCAGCAGCTTTGGTGCGGATGGCTACACCTTC.

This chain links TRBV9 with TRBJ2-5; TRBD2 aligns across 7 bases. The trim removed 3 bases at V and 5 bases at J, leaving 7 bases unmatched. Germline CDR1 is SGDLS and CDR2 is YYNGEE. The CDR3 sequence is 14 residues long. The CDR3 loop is CASSAWTRGETQYF. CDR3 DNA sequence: TGTGCCAGCAGCGCCTGGACTAGGGGCGAGACCCAGTACTTC.

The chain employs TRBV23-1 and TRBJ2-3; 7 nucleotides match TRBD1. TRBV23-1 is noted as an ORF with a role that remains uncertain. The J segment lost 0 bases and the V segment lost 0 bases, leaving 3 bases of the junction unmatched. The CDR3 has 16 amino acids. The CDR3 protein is CASSQSGQPSTDTQYF. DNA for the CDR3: TGCGCCAGCAGTCAATCGGGACAGCCCAGCACAGATACGCAGTATTTT.

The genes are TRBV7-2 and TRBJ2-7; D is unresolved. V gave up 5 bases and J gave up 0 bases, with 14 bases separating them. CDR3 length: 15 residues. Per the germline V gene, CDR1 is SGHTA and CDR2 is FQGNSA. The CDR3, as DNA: TGTGCCAGCAGCCCAGCTAGTGGGGTCTCCTACGAGCAGTACTTC. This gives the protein CASSPASGVSYEQYF.

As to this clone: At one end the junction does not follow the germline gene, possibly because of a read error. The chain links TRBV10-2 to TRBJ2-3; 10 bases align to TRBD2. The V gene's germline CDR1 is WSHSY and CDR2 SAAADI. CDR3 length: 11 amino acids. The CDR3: CASSPSGSVNF. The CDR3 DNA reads TGCGCCAGCAGCCCTAGCGGGAGCGTCAATTTT.

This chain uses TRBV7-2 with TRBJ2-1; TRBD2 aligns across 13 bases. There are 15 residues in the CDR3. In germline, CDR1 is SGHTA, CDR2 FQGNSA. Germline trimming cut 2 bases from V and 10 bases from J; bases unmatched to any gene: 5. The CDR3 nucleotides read TGTGCCAGCAGCTTAACCGGGACTAGCGGGGAGGAGCAGTTCTTC. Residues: CASSLTGTSGEEQFF.